This entry is about one TCR beta chain. As processed by the authors: Estimates of nucleated cell counts were drawn from the amplification of reference gene primers. Data came from immunoSEQ multiplex PCR; TCRdb stores just in-frame clones and leaves some out. That table gives V, J and clone size, and the DNA gave D and trimming. The table records about 58,000 clones, around 93% of them present only once. This sample stems from a study of blood T cell repertoires in COVID-19. Background on the study: Whether acute or convalescent, the COVID-19 samples came from the United States, Italy and Spain. Sources were T cells, B-cell-depleted T cells, or PBMCs; the material itself was cDNA or gDNA.

The sequence was collected from a man between 50 and 59 years old with active COVID-19. The material sequenced was peripheral blood.

The CDR3 sequence is CASSIVVQYNEQFF. The CDR3 DNA follows: TGTGCCAGTAGTATAGTGGTCCAGTACAATGAGCAGTTCTTC. The chain is built from TRBV19 and TRBJ2-1, with D unclear. The V end was cut by 1 base, the J end by 4 bases, with 8 bases between. The CDR3 covers 14 residues. Germline-derived CDR1 and CDR2 are LNHDA and SQIVND (reference sequence). Complete variable domain (other parts from reference TRBV19 and TRBJ2-1): DGGITQSPKYLFRKEGQNVTLSCEQNLNHDAMYWYRQDPGQGLRLIYYSQIVNDFQKGDIAEGYSVSREKKESFPLTVTSAQKNPTAFYLCASSIVVQYNEQFFGPGTRLTVL.